Shown below are 3 T cell receptor beta chains from a single sample sequenced in a study of low-dose radiotherapy and immunotherapy resistance in tumors. Primers used for first-strand cDNA, a TRAV- and TRBV-specific set, covered both alpha and beta chains. TCR amplification involved around 22 PCR cycles with a constant-region primer and V-primer adapter. In TCRdb, the reads were re-called with MiXCR into one record per CDR3 protein. The table has 15,000 to 20,000 distinct CDR3 sequences, over 65% seen once; the top ten hold approximately 10%. All receptors derive from a human donor with advanced metastatic prostate, ovarian, gallbladder or colorectal cancer (not recorded which). This table probably holds off-target reads from a library built for another chain.

The chain links TRBV5-4 to TRBJ2-2; 7 nucleotides match TRBD1. The germline CDR1 and CDR2 sequences are SGHNT and YYREEE (reference sequence). This CDR3 is 15 amino acids long. V was clipped by 5 bases and J by 5 bases; unmatched bases: 9. This chain's CDR3 is CASSTGQERTGELFF. Written as DNA, the CDR3 is TGTGCCAGCAGTACCGGACAGGAACGGACCGGGGAGCTGTTTTTT.

There are a few counts of this clonotype. Here the CDR3 DNA reads TGTGCCAGCAGCTTATACCCGGATACGCAGTATTTT. Translating it yields CASSLYPDTQYF. The chain is built from TRBV11-1 and TRBJ2-3; D is unresolved. Germline V gene data show CDR1 as SGHAT and CDR2 as FQDESV (reference sequence). Trimming took off 2 bases at V and 6 bases at J, with 6 bases between the two ends. The length of the CDR3 is 12 residues.

This chain uses TRBV14 with TRBJ1-2; TRBD1 matches 8 bases. This CDR3 comprises 14 residues. Germline loops: CDR1 SGHDN, CDR2 FVKESK. The ends lost 4 bases at V and 1 base at J; junction bases unmatched: 2. The CDR3 coding sequence is TGTGCCAGCAGCCGAACAGGGGGTAACTATGGCTACACCTTC. This encodes CASSRTGGNYGYTF.